This T cell receptor (beta chain) comes out of a study of cytomegalovirus exposure and HLA in healthy donors (TCRdb year 2017). With respect to the entire study: In an earlier analysis of 587 of the donors, 250 to 350 Gb of sequence data and 120 million or so unique TCR beta sequences from 180 million or so T cells were reported. An early release that covered 640 HLA-typed donors contained about 290 gigabases of sequencing data and tens of millions of unique TCR sequences. Among the approximately 400 genotyped donors, more than 70% belonged to the genetic ancestry cluster associated with self-reported Caucasian donors. The study was designed to test whether signatures of past pathogen exposure could be identified by cataloging public T cell receptors. The T cell repertoires of some 700 subjects were profiled by immunosequencing and related to cytomegalovirus serostatus. Along with the roughly 670-subject first cohort, a separate validation cohort of over a hundred different subjects was used. The study combined high-throughput TCR immunosequencing, statistical association of individual TCRs with disease status, and machine learning to predict cytomegalovirus infection status. In a later analysis, previously published TCR beta repertoires from 550 to 750 donors were re-analyzed and high-resolution HLA genotyping was added so that TCR occurrence patterns could be studied. Rather than drawing on any new phenotypic data, the later analysis identified candidate immune exposures from TCR beta sequences and the way those sequences occurred across donors. An earlier analysis of around 540 of the donors applied high-throughput TCR beta sequencing to assess whether each TCR beta V gene segment acted as functional or pseudogenic. Donor age, sex, ethnicity and CMV serostatus were compiled together with the repertoire data. In a later genetic analysis, genome-wide SNP genotypes for about three fifths of the 666 donors were used, and that subset was treated as a discovery cohort. Every repertoire in the discovery cohort had been generated on one and the same sequencing platform. HLA typing included class I and class II loci at four-digit resolution. Typing coverage varied by locus: about 629-640 donors for A, B, C, DRB1 and DQB1; roughly 560 for DQA1; around 610 for DPA1; fewer than 480 for DPB1. About five DR-DQ haplotypes were handled as single units for association and clustering, since linkage in the cohort was strong. Across 398 genotyped donors of the cohort, an average of roughly 230,000 unique TCR beta nucleotide sequences per donor were sequenced, and roughly 17% of those sequences were non-productive.

This clone occurred a few times. Its antigen target is currently unknown. There are no base qualities to consult, and no much larger clone falls within one base. The receptor library was made with the immunoSEQ multiplex PCR assay. For the multiplex PCR, a mixture combining 60 forward primers for TCR Vbeta segments and 13 reverse primers for TCR Jbeta segments was used. The CDR3 region of rearranged TCR beta genes was amplified from genomic DNA by a multiplex PCR assay. The Illumina HiSeq System was used to sequence the amplified TCR beta libraries as 87-base-pair reads. Per the original workflow: Across the 700 or so repertoires, a later analysis counted tens of millions of unique TCR beta chains, 9.5 million to 13 million of which were shared by at least two donors. To remove PCR and sequencing errors, raw reads were error-corrected and collapsed into unique sequences using a nearest-neighbor algorithm that merged closely related sequences. To assign V, D and J gene segments, CDR3 sequences were aligned to IMGT reference sequences. For a sequence to be retained, a match of at least six nucleotides to both a V gene segment and a J gene segment was required. A rearrangement counted as productive if the CDR3 had no stop codons and remained in frame with V and J, and every other rearrangement counted as non-productive. CDR3 was defined by IMGT convention, running from the second conserved V-encoded cysteine to the conserved J-encoded phenylalanine. Sequences without an unambiguous match to a single V gene segment were excluded from the earlier analysis of over 500 of the donors. In an earlier analysis of about 590 of the donors, a V segment was called functional when productive rearrangements were above 56.7%, and segregating when the standard deviation between donors exceeded 5%. A statistical classification framework was developed to diagnose cytomegalovirus status using the catalog of TCR beta chain sequences. V and J gene assignment, in a later analysis, came from comparing TCR nucleotide sequences with IMGT/GENE-DB human TR gene sequences. A later analysis assigned CDR3 sequences and most-parsimonious VDJ recombination scenarios with the TCRdist pipeline. In a later analysis, every TCR beta chain was defined by the combination of its CDR3 amino acid sequence and its V-gene family, and reads without a unique V-gene family were dropped. A later analysis removed 592 highly shared, low-generation-probability nucleotide sequences to deal with suspected cross-contamination and a sequencing artifact. In a later analysis, a clonal expansion index for each public chain was calculated from normalized within-repertoire ranks of inferred template counts. A later analysis computed generation probabilities with a VDJ recombination model fitted to out-of-frame rearrangements, and checked the results against IGoR. In a later analysis, TCR-TCR, TCR-HLA and TCR-CMV co-occurrence was scored with hypergeometric tests, and a repertoire-size bias correction was applied to TCR pairs. To estimate false discovery rates, a later analysis permuted the HLA or CMV assignments 20 times. In a later analysis, co-occurring TCRs were grouped using DBSCAN, and TCRdist sequence similarity was added for clustering within HLA-allele-positive subsets. For co-occurrence clustering, repertoires with fewer than 30,000 or more than 120,000 public chains were excluded, along with roughly 5 repertoires with anomalous nucleotide sharing. TCRdb took over this immuneACCESS table, retaining in-frame rearrangements with V and J assigned. Such tables are incomplete; in checked studies, under half of the missing clones stem from an unresolved V gene, and the remainder is unexplained. V, J and clone size derive from that table, while D and trimming were established from the DNA sequence. Here the sample has fewer than 150,000 clones; around 80% occur a single time. The top ten clonotypes cover roughly 4.7% of the sample.

Study-level results and caveats: Because counts were too low, under 20 rarely observed V segments, including chromosome 9 orphons, were left out of the earlier analysis of 587 of the donors. A later analysis associated 16,951 TCR beta sequences with specific HLA alleles at a false discovery rate of 0.05. In the study, some 160 TCR beta chains were listed as associated with cytomegalovirus. A further reported finding was that TCR beta sequences accurately predicted the HLA-A and HLA-B alleles for most subjects in the first cohort. It was suggested by the authors that the approach could potentially be generalized to other disease states and immunological phenotypes. Correlated functional status among segregating V segments might reflect linkage disequilibrium, but an unknown experimental factor could not be ruled out. According to a later analysis, most CMV-associated TCR beta chains appeared to be HLA-restricted, and the HLA associations seemed to be driven largely by CMV exposure. The classifier was reported to diagnose cytomegalovirus status with high specificity and sensitivity in both the original cohort and the validation cohort. An association between a missense DCLRE1C variant and V-gene and J-gene trimming of TCR beta chains was found in a later genetic analysis and replicated in an independent cohort. A few of the identified cytomegalovirus-associated TCR beta chains were confirmed in vitro to be specific for cytomegalovirus antigens. An earlier analysis of several hundred of the donors showed that most TCR beta V segments appeared in productive rearrangements either about 87% or about 30% of the time, which broadly matched IMGT annotations. In a later analysis, the rate of TCR association differed among HLA loci, with DRB1 alleles having the most associated TCRs and HLA-C alleles having the fewest. Compared with the approximately 670-donor mean, donors in an Asian-associated ancestry cluster had fewer N-insertions in productive TCRs, according to a later genetic analysis. Presence/absence analyses assumed roughly uniform sequencing depth across donors, an assumption that may not hold. When HLA alleles, especially DR and DQ, strongly co-occurred, attributing TCR associations to individual alleles was difficult. In a later analysis, HLA-associated TCR beta chains showed more clonal expansion and lower generation probabilities than non-associated chains that were equally common. CMV serostatus was the only immune exposure information available for the cohort. Some IMGT-functional V segments, including TRBV6-2 and TRBV6-3, could not be told apart with the 87-base-pair reads, so those segments were excluded. Only TCR beta chains were sequenced in this cohort, and the absence of alpha or paired-chain data limited detectable features. Several of the top co-occurrence clusters appeared to be linked to parvovirus B19, influenza, CMV and Epstein-Barr virus, according to a later analysis. The sequencing pipeline was judged likely to have produced a cluster of highly shared sequence variants as a technical artifact. Because HLA typing was missing for some donors at each locus, association tests included only the typed subset. Across donors, most TCR sequences were observed very rarely, whereas some public TCRs were present in many individuals.

Based on the germline V gene, the CDR1 and CDR2 sequences are MGHRA and YSYEKL. Counted from cysteine to phenylalanine, this CDR3 has 15 amino acids. Just the 45-base CDR3 DNA is kept, in frame starting at base 1. The V end loses 0 bases and the J end loses 0 bases, and a stretch of 8 bases separates them. The cohort was made up of 666 healthy bone marrow donors. At the time of sampling, all cohort members were nominally healthy, though unrecorded immune exposures were likely present. The donor was CMV seronegative and was included in the group of hundreds of seronegative cohort members. Each donor provided a peripheral blood sample, and peripheral blood mononuclear cells were used for TCR beta sequencing. The Qiagen DNeasy Blood Extraction Kit was used to extract genomic DNA from the blood cell samples.

This clonotype was obtained from a male donor in good health and CMV-seronegative. This chain is built from TRBV4-1 and TRBJ1-2; the D gene assignment is ambiguous. Specimen: PBMCs. The CDR3 amino acid sequence is: CASSQDHGANYGYTF. At the DNA level, the sequence is TGCGCCAGCAGCCAAGATCACGGAGCTAACTATGGCTACACCTTC.